This TCR beta chain was identified in a study of cytomegalovirus exposure and HLA in healthy donors (dated by TCRdb to about 2017). With respect to the entire study: An earlier analysis of fewer than 750 of the donors reported 250 to 300 Gb of sequence data and some 110 million unique TCR beta sequences obtained from some 200 million T cells. Using immunosequencing, the study profiled T cell repertoires from around 680 subjects and related those repertoires to cytomegalovirus serostatus. An early release that covered several hundred HLA-typed donors contained approximately 300 gigabases of sequencing data and tens of millions of unique TCR sequences. Of the approximately 400 genotyped donors, approximately 80% were placed in the genetic ancestry cluster associated with self-reported Caucasian donors. Roughly five DR-DQ haplotypes were handled as single units for association and clustering because linkage in the cohort was strong. In the later analysis, no new phenotypic data were used to find candidate immune exposures; instead, reliance was placed on TCR beta sequences and their occurrence across donors. In a later genetic analysis, genome-wide SNP genotypes for about three fifths of the 666 donors were used, and that subset was treated as a discovery cohort. Typing coverage varied by locus: roughly 620-640 donors for A, B, C, DRB1 and DQB1; approximately 500 for DQA1; more than 600 for DPA1; some 470 for DPB1. The study aimed to test whether cataloging public T cell receptors could reveal signatures of past pathogen exposure. Both class I and class II loci were covered by HLA typing, at four-digit resolution. Across about 380 genotyped donors of the cohort, an average of roughly 200,000 unique TCR beta nucleotide sequences per donor were sequenced, and approximately 17% of those sequences were non-productive. In an earlier analysis of roughly 540 of the donors, high-throughput TCR beta sequencing was used to judge whether each TCR beta V gene segment behaved as functional or pseudogenic. A later analysis re-examined previously published TCR beta repertoires from about 700 donors and added high-resolution HLA genotyping to investigate patterns of TCR occurrence. Alongside the repertoire data, information on donor age, sex, ethnicity and CMV serostatus was compiled. High-throughput TCR immunosequencing, statistical association of individual TCRs with disease status, and machine learning were combined to predict cytomegalovirus infection status. Besides the first cohort of about 730 subjects, a separate validation cohort made up of 120 different subjects was used. Every repertoire in the discovery cohort had been generated on one and the same sequencing platform. Overall results and qualifications from the work: When HLA alleles, especially DR and DQ, strongly co-occurred, attributing TCR associations to individual alleles was difficult. The presence/absence analyses assumed that sequencing depth was roughly uniform across donors, and that assumption may not be true. Correlated functional status among segregating V segments might be attributable to linkage disequilibrium, but an unknown experimental factor could not be ruled out. In a later analysis, most CMV-associated TCR beta chains were found to appear HLA-restricted, with HLA associations seemingly driven largely by CMV exposure. Broadly in line with IMGT annotations, most TCR beta V segments showed up in productive rearrangements about 87% or about 30% of the time in an earlier analysis of about 500 of the donors. In vitro tests confirmed that three of the cytomegalovirus-associated TCR beta chains recognize cytomegalovirus antigens. Because HLA typing was unavailable for some donors at each locus, only the typed subset was used in association tests. Several of the top co-occurrence clusters appeared to be linked to parvovirus B19, influenza, CMV and Epstein-Barr virus, according to a later analysis. It was suggested by the authors that the approach could potentially be generalized to other disease states and immunological phenotypes. A further reported finding was that TCR beta sequences accurately predicted the HLA-A and HLA-B alleles for most subjects in the first cohort. In a later analysis, around 17,000 TCR beta sequences were associated with specific HLA alleles at a false discovery rate of 0.05. About 17 rarely observed V segments, including chromosome 9 orphons, were excluded from the earlier analysis of about 600 of the donors because counts were too low. A cluster of highly shared sequence variants was judged likely to be a technical artifact of the sequencing pipeline. This cohort had only TCR beta chains sequenced, and the lack of alpha or paired-chain data limited which features could be detected. The classifier was reported to diagnose cytomegalovirus status with high specificity and sensitivity in both the original cohort and the validation cohort. In the study, 150 to 200 TCR beta chains were listed as associated with cytomegalovirus. Compared with the approximately 700-donor mean, donors in an Asian-associated ancestry cluster had fewer N-insertions in productive TCRs, according to a later genetic analysis. Some IMGT-functional V segments, including TRBV6-2 and TRBV6-3, could not be distinguished by the 87-base-pair reads and were therefore excluded. Compared with equally common non-associated chains, HLA-associated TCR beta chains in a later analysis were more clonally expanded and had lower generation probabilities. Most TCR sequences were seen in very few donors, while some public TCRs were found in many individuals. According to a later analysis, TCR association rates differed among HLA loci, with DRB1 alleles showing the most associated TCRs and HLA-C alleles showing the fewest. V-gene and J-gene trimming of TCR beta chains was associated with a missense DCLRE1C variant in a later genetic analysis, and the association was replicated in an independent cohort. For the cohort, immune exposure information was limited to CMV serostatus.

The library was made by the immunoSEQ multiplex PCR assay. The multiplex PCR relied on a mix of 60 forward primers for TCR Vbeta segments and 13 reverse primers for TCR Jbeta segments. The CDR3 region of rearranged TCR beta genes was amplified from genomic DNA with a multiplex PCR assay. The amplified TCR beta libraries were sequenced on the Illumina HiSeq System as 87-base-pair reads. On the study's bioinformatics: A later analysis counted tens of millions of unique TCR beta chains across the 666 repertoires, and around 9.9 million of these chains were shared by at least two donors. To remove PCR and sequencing errors, raw reads were error-corrected and collapsed into unique sequences using a nearest-neighbor algorithm that merged closely related sequences. Alignment of CDR3 sequences to IMGT reference sequences was used to assign V, D and J gene segments. For a sequence to be retained, a match of at least six nucleotides to both a V gene segment and a J gene segment was required. A rearrangement was called productive if the CDR3 had no stop codons and remained in frame with V and J, and every other rearrangement was called non-productive. Following IMGT convention, CDR3 was defined as the stretch from the second conserved V-encoded cysteine to the conserved J-encoded phenylalanine. The earlier analysis of about 530 of the donors excluded any sequence lacking an unambiguous match to a single V gene segment. An earlier analysis of fewer than 650 of the donors classified V segments as functional when productive rearrangements were above 56.7% and as segregating when the standard deviation between donors was above 5%. A statistical classification framework was built to diagnose cytomegalovirus status from the catalog of TCR beta chain sequences. A later analysis assigned V and J genes by comparing TCR nucleotide sequences with IMGT/GENE-DB human TR gene sequences. A later analysis assigned CDR3 sequences and most-parsimonious VDJ recombination scenarios with the TCRdist pipeline. A later analysis defined each TCR beta chain by its CDR3 amino acid sequence plus V-gene family, and excluded reads lacking a unique V-gene family. As a way to deal with suspected cross-contamination and a sequencing artifact, a later analysis dropped hundreds of nucleotide sequences that were highly shared and had low generation probability. For each public chain, a later analysis derived a clonal expansion index from normalized ranks of inferred template counts within each repertoire. Generation probabilities in a later analysis came from a VDJ recombination model fitted to out-of-frame rearrangements, and those results were checked against IGoR. In a later analysis, TCR-TCR, TCR-HLA and TCR-CMV co-occurrence was scored with hypergeometric tests, and a repertoire-size bias correction was applied to TCR pairs. A later analysis estimated false discovery rates by permuting HLA or CMV assignments 20 times. A later analysis grouped co-occurring TCRs with DBSCAN, adding TCRdist sequence similarity when clustering within HLA-allele-positive subsets. Repertoires with fewer than 30,000 or more than 120,000 public chains, plus five repertoires with anomalous nucleotide sharing, were excluded from co-occurrence clustering. TCRdb limited this immuneACCESS table to in-frame rearrangements with V and J called. A share of clones is missing; checked studies link under half to unresolved V genes, and the rest is unexplained. V, J and clone size are taken as reported in that table, and D and trimming were inferred from the DNA itself. The table kept for this sample lists over 100,000 clones. The ten largest clones add up to under 7% of the sample.

The CDR3 sequence holds 15 residues, the cysteine and phenylalanine included. Only the CDR3 portion is preserved as DNA: 45 bases, with reading frame beginning at the first base. Unmatched junction bases come to 5, with V trimmed by 3 bases and J by 2 bases. CDR1 MDHEN and CDR2 SYDVKM were looked up in the germline V gene. A note on this clone: No cognate antigen has been identified for it.

The cohort consisted of hundreds of healthy bone marrow donors. Cohort members were all nominally healthy when sampled, although unrecorded immune exposures were likely present. The donor tested CMV seropositive and was one of the 289 seropositive cohort members. A peripheral blood sample was collected from each donor, and TCR beta sequencing was performed on peripheral blood mononuclear cells. Genomic DNA extraction from the blood cell samples was performed with the Qiagen DNeasy Blood Extraction Kit. The chain couples TRBV28 to TRBJ2-5, with 8 bases aligning to TRBD1. This receptor was taken from a man between 35 and 55 years old in good health and CMV-seropositive. The sample taken for sequencing was PBMCs. The DNA sequence is TGTGCCAGCAGTTTCCTGCGGACAGGGCAAGAGACCCAGTACTTC. It translates to CASSFLRTGQETQYF.